Each of the 4 T cell receptor beta chains below was sequenced from the same sample in a study of blood T cell repertoires in COVID-19. Sequencing used immunoSEQ multiplex PCR; TCRdb keeps in-frame clones, though not all of them. The repertoire includes tens of thousands of clones, 65% to 85% of them detected once, and approximately 8.9% sits in the top ten. Sequenced sample: peripheral blood. These TCRs come from an elderly man with COVID-19, enrolled during active disease.

J is TRBJ2-5 and V is TRBV6-6, with D uncertain. The V gene lost 0 bases and the J gene lost 3 bases, with 5 bases spanning the gap. This CDR3 spans 13 amino acids. Germline assignment: CDR1 MNHNY and CDR2 SVGAGI (reference sequence). In nucleotides, the CDR3 is TGTGCCAGCAGTTACTCTCCAGAAGAGACCCAGTACTTC. Its translation: CASSYSPEETQYF.

This chain connects TRBV21-1 to TRBJ2-2; the table names TRBD2, a call not compared with the DNA. TRBV21-1 represents a pseudogene. CDR3 length: 18 amino acids. CDR3 bases: TGTGCCAGCACCTTCCCCACTAGCGGGAGTCGTGACACCGGGGAGCTGTTTTTT. It codes for CASTFPTSGSRDTGELFF.

V gene TRBV7-9 combines with J gene TRBJ1-4, with 12 bases lining up with TRBD1. CDR3 length: 15 amino acids. Germline trimming cut 3 bases from V and 10 bases from J; bases unmatched to any gene: 6. The V gene's germline CDR1 is SEHNR and CDR2 FQNEAQ (reference sequence). The CDR3 DNA follows: TGTGCCAGCAGCTTTGATGGGACAGGGGGCAGAAAACTGTTTTTT. Its translation is CASSFDGTGGRKLFF.

The gene calls are TRBV7-9 and TRBJ2-1; D may be TRBD2 (5 bases). The CDR3 has 15 amino acids. Trimming took off 1 base at V and 0 bases at J, with 7 bases between the two ends. CDR1 SEHNR and CDR2 FQNEAQ come from the germline V gene (reference sequence). The CDR3 loop reads CASSLGESSYNEQFF. Here the CDR3 DNA reads TGTGCCAGCAGCTTAGGGGAGAGCTCCTACAATGAGCAGTTCTTC. Together with reference TRBV7-9 and TRBJ2-1, the CDR3 gives the full variable domain: DTGVSQNPRHKITKRGQNVTFRCDPISEHNRLYWYRQTLGQGPEFLTYFQNEAQLEKSRLLSDRFSAERPKGSFSTLEIQRTEQGDSAMYLCASSLGESSYNEQFFGPGTRLTVL.